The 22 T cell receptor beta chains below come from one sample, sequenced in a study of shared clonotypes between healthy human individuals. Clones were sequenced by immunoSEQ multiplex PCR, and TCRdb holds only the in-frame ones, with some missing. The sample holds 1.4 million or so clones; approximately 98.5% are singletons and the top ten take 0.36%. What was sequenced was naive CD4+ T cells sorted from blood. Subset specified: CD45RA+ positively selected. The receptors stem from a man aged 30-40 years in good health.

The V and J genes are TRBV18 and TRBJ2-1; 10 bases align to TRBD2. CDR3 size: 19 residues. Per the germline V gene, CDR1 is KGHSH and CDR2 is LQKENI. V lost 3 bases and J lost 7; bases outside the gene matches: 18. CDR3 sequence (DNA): TGTGCCAGCTCACCGGTTAGCCTAGCGGGAGTAATAATTGGTAATGAGCAGTTCTTC. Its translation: CASSPVSLAGVIIGNEQFF.

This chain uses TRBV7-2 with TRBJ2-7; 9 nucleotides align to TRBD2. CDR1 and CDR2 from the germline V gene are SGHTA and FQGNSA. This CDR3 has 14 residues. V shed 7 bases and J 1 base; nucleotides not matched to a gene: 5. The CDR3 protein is CASILAGGSYEQYF. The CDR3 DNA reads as TGTGCCAGCATCCTGGCGGGAGGGTCCTACGAGCAGTACTTC.

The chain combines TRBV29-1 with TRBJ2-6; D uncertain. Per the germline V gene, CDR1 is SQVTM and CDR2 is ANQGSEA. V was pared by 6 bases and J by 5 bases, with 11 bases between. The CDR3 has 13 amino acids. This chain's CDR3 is CSVLTSWANVLTF. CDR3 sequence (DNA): TGCAGCGTGTTGACAAGCTGGGCCAACGTCCTGACTTTC.

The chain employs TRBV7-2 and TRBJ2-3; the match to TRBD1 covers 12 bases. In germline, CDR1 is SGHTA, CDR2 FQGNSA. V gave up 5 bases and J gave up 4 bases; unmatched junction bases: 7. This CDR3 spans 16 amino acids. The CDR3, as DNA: TGTGCCAGCAGCCCGCGGGACAGGGGGCTGGCAGATACGCAGTATTTT. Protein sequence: CASSPRDRGLADTQYF. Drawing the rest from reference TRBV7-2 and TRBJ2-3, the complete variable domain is GAGVSQSPSNKVTEKGKDVELRCDPISGHTALYWYRQSLGQGLEFLIYFQGNSAPDKSGLPSDRFSAERTGGSVSTLTIQRTQQEDSAVYLCASSPRDRGLADTQYFGPGTRLTVL.

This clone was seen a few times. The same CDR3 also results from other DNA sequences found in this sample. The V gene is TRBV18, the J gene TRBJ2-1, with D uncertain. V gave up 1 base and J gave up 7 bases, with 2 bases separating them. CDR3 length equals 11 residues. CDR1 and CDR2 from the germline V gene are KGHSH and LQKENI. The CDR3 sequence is CASSPQNEQFF. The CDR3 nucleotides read TGTGCCAGCTCACCACAGAATGAGCAGTTCTTC.

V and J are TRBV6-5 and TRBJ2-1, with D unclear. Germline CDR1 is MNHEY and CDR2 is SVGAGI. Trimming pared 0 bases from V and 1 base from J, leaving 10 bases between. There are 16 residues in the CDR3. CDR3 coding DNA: TGTGCCAGCAGTTACTCACCCCAGCTTTCCTACAATGAGCAGTTCTTC. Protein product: CASSYSPQLSYNEQFF.

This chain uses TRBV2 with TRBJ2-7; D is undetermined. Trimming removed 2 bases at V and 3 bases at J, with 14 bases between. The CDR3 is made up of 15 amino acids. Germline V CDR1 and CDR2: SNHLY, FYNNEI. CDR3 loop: CASSEPEKGLYEQYF. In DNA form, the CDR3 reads TGTGCCAGCAGTGAACCCGAAAAGGGTCTCTACGAGCAGTACTTC.

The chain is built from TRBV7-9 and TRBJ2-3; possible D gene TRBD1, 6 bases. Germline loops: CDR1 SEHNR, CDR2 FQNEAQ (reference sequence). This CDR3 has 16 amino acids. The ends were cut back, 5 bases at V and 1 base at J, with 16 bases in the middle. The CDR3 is CASSPGTSVGTDTQYF. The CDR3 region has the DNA TGTGCCAGCAGCCCTGGGACATCAGTCGGCACAGATACGCAGTATTTT.

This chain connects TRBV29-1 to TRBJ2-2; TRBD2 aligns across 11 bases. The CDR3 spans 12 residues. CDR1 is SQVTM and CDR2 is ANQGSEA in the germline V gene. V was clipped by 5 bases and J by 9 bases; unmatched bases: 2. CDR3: CSVRLAGRELFF. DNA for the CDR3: TGCAGCGTTAGACTAGCGGGGAGGGAGCTGTTTTTT.

The CDR3 DNA reads as TGTGCCAGCACCCCCTGGGGTCGGGCAGATCCCCCAGATACGCAGTATTTT. It yields the protein CASTPWGRADPPDTQYF. The chain recombines TRBV5-6 with TRBJ2-3; D gene unclear. The germline V gene encodes CDR1 SGHDT and CDR2 YYEEEE. V lost 6 bases and J lost 4, with 24 bases in between. The CDR3 has 17 amino acids.

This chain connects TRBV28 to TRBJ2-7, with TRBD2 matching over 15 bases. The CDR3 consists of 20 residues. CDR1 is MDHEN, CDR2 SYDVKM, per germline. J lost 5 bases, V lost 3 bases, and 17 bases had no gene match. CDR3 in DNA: TGTGCCAGCAGTTTGGGCCCGGGACTAGCGGGAGGACTAGCCCGGGACGAGCAGTACTTC. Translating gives CASSLGPGLAGGLARDEQYF.

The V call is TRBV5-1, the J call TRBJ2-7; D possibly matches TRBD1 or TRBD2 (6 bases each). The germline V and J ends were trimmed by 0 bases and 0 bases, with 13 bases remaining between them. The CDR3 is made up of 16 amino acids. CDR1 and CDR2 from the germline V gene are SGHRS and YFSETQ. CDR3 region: CASSLAGGRGSYEQYF. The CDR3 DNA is TGCGCCAGCAGCTTGGCCGGGGGCAGGGGCTCCTACGAGCAGTACTTC.

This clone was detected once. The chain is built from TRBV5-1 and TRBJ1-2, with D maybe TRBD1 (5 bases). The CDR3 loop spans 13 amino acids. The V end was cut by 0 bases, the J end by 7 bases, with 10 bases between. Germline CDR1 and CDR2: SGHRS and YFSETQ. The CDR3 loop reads CASSLEGAPGYTF. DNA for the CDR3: TGCGCCAGCAGCTTGGAAGGGGCGCCTGGCTACACCTTC.

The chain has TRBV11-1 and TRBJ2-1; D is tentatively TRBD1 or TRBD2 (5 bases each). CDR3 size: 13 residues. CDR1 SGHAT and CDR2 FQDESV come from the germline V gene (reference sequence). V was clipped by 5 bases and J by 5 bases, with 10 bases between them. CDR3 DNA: TGTGCCAGCAGCCACGGGACCGACAATGAGCAGTTCTTC. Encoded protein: CASSHGTDNEQFF.

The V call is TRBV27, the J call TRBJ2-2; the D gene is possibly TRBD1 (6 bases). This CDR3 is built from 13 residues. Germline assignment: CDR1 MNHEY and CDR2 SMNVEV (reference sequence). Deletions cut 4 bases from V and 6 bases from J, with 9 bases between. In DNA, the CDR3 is TGTGCCAGCAGTTACCAGGGGTCCGGGGAGCTGTTTTTT. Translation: CASSYQGSGELFF.

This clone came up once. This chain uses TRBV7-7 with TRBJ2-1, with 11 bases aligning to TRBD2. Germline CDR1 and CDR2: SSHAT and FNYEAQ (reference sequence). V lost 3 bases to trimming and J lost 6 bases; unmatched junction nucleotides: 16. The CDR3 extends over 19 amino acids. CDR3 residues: CASSFHPIQLAGELNEQFF. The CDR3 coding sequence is TGTGCCAGCAGCTTCCACCCGATCCAACTAGCGGGAGAGCTCAATGAGCAGTTCTTC.

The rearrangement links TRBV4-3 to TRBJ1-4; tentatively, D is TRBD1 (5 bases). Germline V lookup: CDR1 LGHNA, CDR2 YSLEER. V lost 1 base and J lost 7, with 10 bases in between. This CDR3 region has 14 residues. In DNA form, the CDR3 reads TGCGCCAGCAGCCAAGCGTCCCAGGGTGAAAAACTGTTTTTT. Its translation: CASSQASQGEKLFF.

The CDR3: CASSTTGINQPQHF. CDR3 bases: TGTGCCAGCAGTACCACAGGGATTAATCAGCCCCAGCATTTT. This chain links TRBV28 with TRBJ1-5; a possible D gene is TRBD1 (6 bases). Deletions cut 5 bases from V and 4 bases from J, with 12 bases between. The CDR3 runs 14 residues. Germline lookup yields CDR1 MDHEN and CDR2 SYDVKM.

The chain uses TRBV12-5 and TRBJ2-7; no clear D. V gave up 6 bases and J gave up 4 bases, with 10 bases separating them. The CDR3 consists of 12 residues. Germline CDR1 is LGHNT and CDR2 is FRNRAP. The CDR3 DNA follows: TGTGCTAGTGGCCTGGTGAAGTACGAGCAGTACTTC. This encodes CASGLVKYEQYF.

In DNA, the CDR3 is TGTGCCAGCAGCCCAGCGGGGGGAGTCTACGAGCAGTACTTC. This translates into CASSPAGGVYEQYF. The chain uses TRBV6-5 and TRBJ2-7; 9 nucleotides agree with TRBD2. With 6 bases clipped from V and 3 bases from J, the junction kept 6 bases outside the gene matches. Per the germline V gene, CDR1 is MNHEY and CDR2 is SVGAGI. The CDR3 has 14 residues.

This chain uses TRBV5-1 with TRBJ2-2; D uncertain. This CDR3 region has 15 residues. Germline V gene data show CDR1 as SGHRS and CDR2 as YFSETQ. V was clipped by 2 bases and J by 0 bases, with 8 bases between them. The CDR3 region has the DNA TGCGCCAGCAGCTTTCCCGCCCCGAACACCGGGGAGCTGTTTTTT. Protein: CASSFPAPNTGELFF.

For the CDR3, the DNA is TGTGCCAGCAGTCGGAGAACCTCTGGGGCCAACGTCCTGACTTTC. Amino acid sequence: CASSRRTSGANVLTF. The V and J genes are TRBV2 and TRBJ2-6, with D uncertain. This CDR3 is 15 amino acids long. Looked up from germline, CDR1 is SNHLY and CDR2 is FYNNEI. Between the trimmed V and J ends, which lost 5 bases and 0 bases, there was a span of 8 bases.